The clone carrying this T cell receptor beta chain was recorded at least ten times. The antigen is unknown. This specimen belongs to a study of CD8+CD57+ T cells in acquired aplastic anemia. Study-level points and caveats: The study identified twenty-nine CD8+ CDR3 sequences shared by patients and controls.

Using genomic DNA as the template, TCR beta VDJ and CDR3 profiling was carried out. TCRdb re-derived calls from the reads in MiXCR, one entry per CDR3 protein. Of approximately 170,000 distinct CDR3 sequences in the sample, around half were seen once. Flow cytometry had shown expanded CD8+CD57+ cells in the patients chosen for sequencing. Each patient carried a diagnosis of severe acquired aplastic anemia. Germline V gives CDR1 LNHDA, CDR2 SQIVND (reference sequence). The V end was cut by 7 bases, the J end by 8 bases, with 23 bases between. CDR3 size: 15 residues. The sample consisted of sorted CD4+, CD8+, or CD8+CD57+ T cells (not recorded which) from PBMCs. The TCR originated in a human donor with aplastic anemia. The chain uses TRBV19 and TRBJ1-1, with a possible D match to TRBD1 (6 bases). CDR3 residues: CASKRGSAATVEAFF. The CDR3 region has the DNA TGTGCCAGTAAAAGGGGGTCCGCCGCCACGGTGGAAGCTTTCTTT.